Listed below are T cell receptor beta chains from one sample, sequenced in a study of T-cell memory formation after mild COVID-19. TCRdb re-derived calls from the 5' RACE reads in MiXCR, one entry per CDR3 protein. The table records roughly 100,000 distinct CDR3 sequences, approximately 15% of them present only once. Material for sequencing was PBMCs or a T cell subset sorted from them (not recorded which). All receptors come from an adult woman who had mild COVID-19 (a few samples of this study predate the infection). Cell type and time point are not known. CDR3s include the opening cysteine and the closing phenylalanine or tryptophan. Fields, in order: V gene, J gene, clone size, D gene, CDR3 protein, CDR3 DNA. D genes are given only for firm matches. Only part of the rows carry a size: once, few, many, or a class if the clone is expanded.

V: TRBV3-1
J: TRBJ2-1
size: .
D: .
CDR3: CASSRTRGTYNEQFF
DNA: TGTGCCAGCAGCCGTACAAGGGGTACCTACAATGAGCAGTTCTTC

V: TRBV11-2
J: TRBJ1-1
size: .
D: TRBD1
CDR3: CASSHQGGGTEAFF
DNA: TGTGCCAGCAGCCATCAGGGGGGGGGCACTGAAGCTTTCTTT

V: TRBV29-1
J: TRBJ1-2
size: once
D: .
CDR3: CSVGQESLANPSVFSYTF
DNA: TGCAGCGTTGGTCAAGAGAGCCTCGCTAACCCCAGCGTATTTAGCTACACCTTC

V: TRBV5-1
J: TRBJ2-7
size: .
D: .
CDR3: CASSLDAGSISYEQYF
DNA: TGCGCCAGCAGCTTGGATGCAGGGTCGATATCCTACGAGCAGTACTTC

V: TRBV12-3/TRBV12-4
J: TRBJ2-5
size: .
D: TRBD2
CDR3: CASSYRTSAQETQYF
DNA: TGTGCCAGCAGTTACCGGACTAGCGCCCAAGAGACCCAGTACTTC

V: TRBV7-9
J: TRBJ2-7
size: .
D: .
CDR3: CASSLGTPSIEQYF
DNA: TGTGCCAGCAGCTTAGGGACCCCTAGCATCGAGCAGTACTTC

V: TRBV12-1
J: TRBJ2-2
size: few
D: .
CDR3: CASRHLQGRDTGELFF
DNA: TGTGCCAGCAGACACTTGCAGGGGCGGGATACCGGGGAGCTGTTTTTT

V: TRBV7-9
J: TRBJ2-4
size: few
D: .
CDR3: CASSPQGWAIQYF
DNA: TGTGCCAGCAGCCCTCAGGGGTGGGCCATTCAGTACTTC

V: TRBV7-3
J: TRBJ1-6
size: .
D: .
CDR3: CASSLNGGLASPLHF
DNA: TGTGCCAGCAGCTTAAACGGCGGACTGGCTTCACCCCTCCACTTT

V: TRBV7-9
J: TRBJ2-1
size: few
D: TRBD1
CDR3: CASSARDRPYNEQFF
DNA: TGTGCCAGCAGCGCCCGGGACAGACCCTACAATGAGCAGTTCTTC

V: TRBV6-5
J: TRBJ2-1
size: few
D: TRBD2
CDR3: CASSYSPGSSGVDEQFF
DNA: TGTGCCAGCAGTTACTCCCCAGGGTCTAGCGGGGTCGATGAGCAGTTCTTC

V: TRBV7-2
J: TRBJ1-2
size: many
D: .
CDR3: CATQGTNYGYTF
DNA: TGTGCCACCCAAGGGACTAACTATGGCTACACCTTC

V: TRBV20-1
J: TRBJ1-2
size: .
D: .
CDR3: CSAGDNYGYTF
DNA: TGCAGTGCCGGGGACAACTATGGCTACACCTTC

V: TRBV6-5
J: TRBJ2-7
size: medium-sized
D: TRBD2
CDR3: CASSYRLGLAYEQYF
DNA: TGTGCCAGCAGTTACCGCCTGGGACTAGCCTACGAGCAGTACTTC

V: TRBV7-9
J: TRBJ2-3
size: .
D: TRBD2
CDR3: CASSLGLAESTDTQYF
DNA: TGTGCCAGCAGCTTAGGGCTAGCGGAAAGCACAGATACGCAGTATTTT

V: TRBV4-3
J: TRBJ1-2
size: few
D: .
CDR3: CASSQSRTVNYGYTF
DNA: TGCGCCAGCAGCCAATCACGGACGGTGAACTATGGCTACACCTTC

V: TRBV6-1
J: TRBJ2-7
size: .
D: .
CDR3: CASSAGQPALHEQYF
DNA: TGTGCCAGCAGTGCTGGACAGCCTGCTCTCCACGAGCAGTACTTC

V: TRBV10-3
J: TRBJ2-3
size: .
D: TRBD2
CDR3: CAISPGEGPHTQYF
DNA: TGTGCCATCAGCCCGGGGGAGGGCCCACATACGCAGTATTTT

V: TRBV7-9
J: TRBJ2-7
size: .
D: .
CDR3: CASSLGEEDEQYF
DNA: TGTGCCAGCAGCTTAGGGGAGGAGGACGAGCAGTACTTC

V: TRBV27
J: TRBJ1-1
size: few
D: .
CDR3: CASSFSRGVMNTEAFF
DNA: TGTGCCAGCAGTTTCAGTCGGGGGGTCATGAACACTGAAGCTTTCTTT

V: TRBV6-5
J: TRBJ2-5
size: .
D: .
CDR3: CASSYSSSGFQETQYF
DNA: TGTGCCAGCAGTTACTCGAGTTCGGGTTTCCAAGAGACCCAGTACTTC

V: TRBV4-2
J: TRBJ2-7
size: .
D: TRBD1
CDR3: CASSQEGTGSHEQYF
DNA: TGTGCCAGCAGCCAAGAGGGGACAGGGTCGCACGAGCAGTACTTC

V: TRBV24-1
J: TRBJ1-2
size: .
D: TRBD1
CDR3: CATSDHQGASGGYTF
DNA: TGTGCCACCAGTGATCATCAGGGGGCGTCGGGTGGCTACACCTTC

V: TRBV2
J: TRBJ2-3
size: .
D: TRBD2
CDR3: CASRPSGGVADTQYF
DNA: TGTGCCAGCAGACCTAGCGGGGGGGTAGCAGATACGCAGTATTTT

V: TRBV4-2
J: TRBJ2-5
size: few
D: .
CDR3: CASSQDNLGETQYF
DNA: TGTGCCAGCAGCCAAGATAACTTGGGAGAGACCCAGTACTTC

V: TRBV6-2/TRBV6-3
J: TRBJ1-1
size: .
D: .
CDR3: CATRAGANTEAFF
DNA: TGTGCCACCCGAGCAGGGGCGAACACTGAAGCTTTCTTT